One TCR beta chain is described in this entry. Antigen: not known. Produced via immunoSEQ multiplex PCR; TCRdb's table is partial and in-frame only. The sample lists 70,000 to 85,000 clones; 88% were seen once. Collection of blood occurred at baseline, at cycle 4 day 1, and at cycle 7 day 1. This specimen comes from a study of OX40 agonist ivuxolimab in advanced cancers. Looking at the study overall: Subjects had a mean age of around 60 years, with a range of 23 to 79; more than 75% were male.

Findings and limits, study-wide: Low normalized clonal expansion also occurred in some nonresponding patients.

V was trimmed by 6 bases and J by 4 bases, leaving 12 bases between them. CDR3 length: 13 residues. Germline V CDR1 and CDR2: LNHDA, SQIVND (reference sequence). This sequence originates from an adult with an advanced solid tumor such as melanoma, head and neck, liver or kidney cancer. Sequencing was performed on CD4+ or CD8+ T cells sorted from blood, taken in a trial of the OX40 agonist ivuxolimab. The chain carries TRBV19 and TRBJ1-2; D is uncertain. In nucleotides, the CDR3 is TGTGCCAGTAGCCCGGGGAGTCCCTATGGCTACACCTTC. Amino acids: CASSPGSPYGYTF.